This T cell receptor (beta chain) was documented in a study of blood T cell repertoires in COVID-19. Study details: Some COVID-19 samples were acute and others convalescent; all came from the United States, Italy and Spain.

CDR1 LNHDA and CDR2 SQIVND come from the germline V gene (reference sequence). V lost 3 bases, J lost 7 bases, and 10 bases stayed unmatched. This CDR3 comprises 15 residues. Original handling: Reference gene primers were amplified, and this amplification served to estimate nucleated cell counts. Method: immunoSEQ multiplex PCR; TCRdb's copy keeps in-frame clones and lacks some. That table gives V, J and clone size, and the DNA gave D and trimming. The repertoire holds around 60,000 clones, around 90% seen once, with roughly 3.9% in the top ten. The specimen sequenced was peripheral blood. The chain links TRBV19 to TRBJ1-1; 8 positions agree with TRBD1. The clonotype originates from a man aged 50-59 years with active COVID-19. The CDR3 bases are TGTGCCAGTAGTATCCGTCCGGCAGGGGGCCGTGAAGCTTTCTTT. Translating gives CASSIRPAGGREAFF.